This T cell receptor (beta chain) was recorded in a study of blood T cell repertoires in COVID-19. Looking at the study overall: T cells, B-cell-depleted T cells, or PBMCs supplied cDNA or gDNA.

Data came from immunoSEQ multiplex PCR; TCRdb stores just in-frame clones and leaves some out. The repertoire has about 52,000 clones, over 85% of them found once; the top ten carry 7.5% to 10%. CDR3 length: 15 residues. The sequenced material came from peripheral blood. This TCR derives from an elderly man with active or convalescent COVID-19. This chain uses TRBV21-1 with TRBJ2-5; TRBD1, the table's D call, was not compared with the DNA. TRBV21-1 is marked as a pseudogene. CDR3 loop: CASIKARDRVETQYF. Written as DNA, the CDR3 is TGTGCCAGCATCAAAGCACGGGACAGGGTAGAGACCCAGTACTTC.